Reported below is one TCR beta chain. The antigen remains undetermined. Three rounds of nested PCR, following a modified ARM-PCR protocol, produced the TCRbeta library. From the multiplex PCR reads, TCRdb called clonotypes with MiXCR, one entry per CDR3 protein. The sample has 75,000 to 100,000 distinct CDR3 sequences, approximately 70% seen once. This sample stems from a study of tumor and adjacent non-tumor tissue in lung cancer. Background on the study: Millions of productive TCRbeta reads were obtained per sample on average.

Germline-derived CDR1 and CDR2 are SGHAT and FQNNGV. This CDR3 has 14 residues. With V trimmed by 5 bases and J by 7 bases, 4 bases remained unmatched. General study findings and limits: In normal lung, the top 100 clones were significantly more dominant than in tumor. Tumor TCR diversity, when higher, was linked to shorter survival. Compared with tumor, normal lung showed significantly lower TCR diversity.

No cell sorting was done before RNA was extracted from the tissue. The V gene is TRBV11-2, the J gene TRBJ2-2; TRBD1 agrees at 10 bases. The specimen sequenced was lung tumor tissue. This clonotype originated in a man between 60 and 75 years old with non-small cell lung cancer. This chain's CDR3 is CASSMTGGSGELFF. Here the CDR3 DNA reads TGTGCCAGCAGCATGACAGGGGGCAGCGGGGAGCTGTTTTTT.